This T cell receptor beta chain was recovered during a study of Ad26.COV2.S vaccination and SARS-CoV-2 variants. General study points: Reportedly, after vaccination the spike-specific CD8+ and CD4+ T cell responses displayed substantial breadth. Vaccinees and placebo recipients showed similar non-spike TCR breadth. There was a possibility that the TCR breadth and depth analyses underestimated total T cell responses. Higher spike-specific TCR breadth was found in vaccine recipients than in placebo recipients.

This CDR3 is built from 15 residues. Germline lookup yields CDR1 SGHVS and CDR2 FQNEAQ. V dropped 6 bases and J dropped 4 bases, with 15 bases sitting between them. This clone came up once. The antigen is not known. Clones were read by immunoSEQ multiplex PCR, and TCRdb kept only the in-frame ones, dropping some. The sample gives about 350,000 clones, around 90% of which show up once; 3.9% is in the top ten. The source was peripheral blood, collected after recovery from COVID-19. The V gene is TRBV7-8, the J gene TRBJ1-4; no clear D. This receptor was obtained from a human donor who had recovered from COVID-19. The CDR3 sequence is CASRPWTGRNEKLFF. CDR3 nucleotide sequence: TGTGCCAGCAGACCTTGGACGGGTCGTAATGAAAAACTGTTTTTT.